The entry below describes one T cell receptor (beta chain). Its matching antigen is unknown. The sample is drawn from a study of Graves' ophthalmopathy and Graves' hyperthyroidism. General study findings and limits: Blood also carried most expanded thyroid clonotypes exceeding 0.001 frequency.

Diagnostic conclusions were grounded in clinical symptoms, serum thyroxine, TRAb, thyroid ultrasound and orbital computed tomography. Using RNA transcripts, the TCR beta CDR3 regions were amplified. HTBI-primed RT-PCR formed the first round, and a multiplex PCR formed the second. One entry per CDR3 protein results from TCRdb running MiXCR on the multiplex PCR reads. Seen here are 560,000 or so distinct CDR3 sequences, less than 45% observed once, and the top ten hold approximately 4.1%. The sample taken for sequencing was peripheral blood or thyroid tissue (not recorded which). This sequence originates from an adult man with Graves' hyperthyroidism.

The CDR3 loop is CSLEGDYGYTF. CDR3 nucleotides: TGCAGCTTGGAAGGGGACTATGGCTACACCTTC. The chain has TRBV29-1 and TRBJ1-2; perhaps TRBD1 as D (5 bases). Germline values: CDR1 SQVTM, CDR2 ANQGSEA. The CDR3 has 11 amino acids. Trimming pared 8 bases from V and 3 bases from J, leaving 10 bases between.